This TCR beta chain stems from a study of blood T cells in healthy people across ages. General study results and limits: Diversity estimates drawn from one million T cells were deemed underestimates. A roughly linear fall in TCR beta diversity per million T cells was seen with increasing age.

A few counts support this clonotype. The target antigen is unknown. V shed 10 bases, J shed 8 bases, and the junction held 16 bases outside the gene matches. The CDR3 consists of 15 residues. The germline V gene encodes CDR1 KGHDR and CDR2 SFDVKD. PCR was performed a second time for about 7 to 11 cycles using a sample-barcoded 5' primer and a J-beta primer mix. MiXCR, applied by TCRdb to the 5' RACE reads, yields one record per CDR3 protein. The repertoire has some 710,000 distinct CDR3 sequences, about 45% of them found once; the top ten carry 18%. The clonotype was recovered from a man older than 75 in good health. The V and J genes are TRBV24-1 and TRBJ2-3, with 8 bases aligning to TRBD1. Material: blood. CDR3 loop: CATAGFGQGPATQYF. The CDR3 coding sequence is TGTGCCACGGCGGGATTTGGACAGGGACCGGCTACGCAGTATTTT.